Listed below are T cell receptor beta chains from one sample, sequenced in a study of Ad26.COV2.S vaccination and SARS-CoV-2 variants. Using immunoSEQ multiplex PCR, the repertoire was profiled, and TCRdb retains in-frame clones only, with some absent. The repertoire consists of hundreds of thousands of clones, with about nine tenths occurring once and the leading ten covering around 3.5%. Specimen: peripheral blood, collected in a trial of Ad26.COV2.S vaccine versus placebo. These receptors were obtained from a person between 18 and 60 years old who received the Ad26.COV2.S COVID-19 vaccine or a placebo. The CDR3 runs from the conserved cysteine through the conserved F or W. A D gene is named only where the DNA matches it firmly. The size entry is marked missing in some rows and otherwise reads once, few, many or a size class.

v_gene,d_gene,j_gene,abundance,CDR3aa,CDR3nt
TRBV5-6,TRBD1,TRBJ2-1,-,CASSYRGGNEQFF,TGTGCCAGCAGCTACAGGGGCGGCAATGAGCAGTTCTTC
TRBV4-2,-,TRBJ1-2,-,CASSQAEGGPSIGGYTF,TGTGCCAGCAGCCAAGCCGAGGGGGGGCCTTCTATTGGTGGCTACACCTTC
TRBV27,-,TRBJ1-3,-,CASSLGAPGNTIYF,TGTGCCAGCAGTTTAGGGGCTCCTGGAAACACCATATATTTT
TRBV5-1,TRBD1,TRBJ1-2,-,CASSLVGGRGNYGYTF,TGCGCCAGCAGCTTGGTCGGGGGCAGGGGGAACTATGGCTACACCTTC
TRBV7-8,-,TRBJ2-1,-,CASSSAMGKAYNEQFF,TGTGCCAGCAGCTCGGCCATGGGGAAGGCCTACAATGAGCAGTTCTTC
TRBV6-5,-,TRBJ2-7,-,CATTLGGYEQYF,TGTGCCACCACACTAGGGGGTTACGAGCAGTACTTC
TRBV6-5,TRBD1,TRBJ2-1,-,CASSYGTGVYNEQFF,TGTGCCAGCAGTTATGGGACAGGGGTCTACAATGAGCAGTTCTTC
TRBV19,TRBD2,TRBJ2-1,once,CASSIAPPLAGAHYNEQFF,TGTGCCAGTAGTATAGCCCCCCCTTTAGCGGGGGCTCACTACAATGAGCAGTTCTTC
TRBV28,-,TRBJ1-2,-,CASSFRTATNYGYTF,TGTGCCAGCAGTTTTCGGACAGCCACCAACTATGGCTACACCTTC
TRBV19,TRBD1,TRBJ2-5,once,CASSIRQGVLQETQYF,TGTGCCAGTAGTATAAGACAGGGGGTTCTTCAAGAGACCCAGTACTTC
TRBV19,-,TRBJ2-7,-,CASSSDSYEQYF,TGTGCCAGTAGTTCTGACTCCTACGAGCAGTACTTC
TRBV19,-,TRBJ1-1,-,CASSIEVRGEAFF,TGTGCCAGTAGTATAGAGGTACGGGGTGAAGCTTTCTTT
TRBV18,-,TRBJ2-3,-,CASSGGTQDTQYF,TGTGCCAGCTCGGGTGGGACACAAGATACGCAGTATTTT
TRBV29-1,TRBD1,TRBJ2-5,-,CSVGTGGQETQYF,TGCAGCGTGGGGACAGGGGGCCAGGAGACCCAGTACTTC
TRBV19,-,TRBJ1-6,-,CASSIGHSPLHF,TGTGCCAGTAGTATAGGTCATTCACCCCTCCACTTT
TRBV7-2,TRBD1,TRBJ1-2,once,CASSFGDRPSYGYTF,TGTGCCAGCAGCTTCGGGGACAGGCCCTCCTATGGCTACACCTTC
TRBV27,-,TRBJ2-1,-,CASSFGTANNEQFF,TGTGCCAGCAGTTTCGGAACAGCGAACAATGAGCAGTTCTTC
TRBV19,TRBD1,TRBJ2-7,-,CASSISGTGYEQYF,TGTGCCAGTAGTATATCAGGGACAGGGTACGAGCAGTACTTC
TRBV19,TRBD1,TRBJ1-1,few,CASSPDRGAEAFF,TGTGCCAGTAGTCCCGACAGGGGGGCTGAAGCTTTCTTT
TRBV5-6,-,TRBJ2-3,-,CASSWESDTQYF,TGTGCCAGCAGTTGGGAGTCAGATACGCAGTATTTT
TRBV30,TRBD1,TRBJ1-5,-,CAWSGSLGQGGRQPQHF,TGTGCCTGGAGTGGGTCCCTGGGACAGGGAGGGAGACAGCCCCAGCATTTT
TRBV4-2,-,TRBJ1-1,-,CASSQVVGTEAFF,TGTGCCAGCAGCCAAGTTGTCGGCACTGAAGCTTTCTTT
TRBV19,-,TRBJ1-4,-,CASSPIQGEKLFF,TGTGCCAGTAGCCCCATCCAGGGAGAAAAACTGTTTTTT
TRBV7-3,-,TRBJ2-1,once,CASSLFTSPLNEQFF,TGTGCCAGCAGCTTATTCACTAGTCCATTAAATGAGCAGTTCTTC